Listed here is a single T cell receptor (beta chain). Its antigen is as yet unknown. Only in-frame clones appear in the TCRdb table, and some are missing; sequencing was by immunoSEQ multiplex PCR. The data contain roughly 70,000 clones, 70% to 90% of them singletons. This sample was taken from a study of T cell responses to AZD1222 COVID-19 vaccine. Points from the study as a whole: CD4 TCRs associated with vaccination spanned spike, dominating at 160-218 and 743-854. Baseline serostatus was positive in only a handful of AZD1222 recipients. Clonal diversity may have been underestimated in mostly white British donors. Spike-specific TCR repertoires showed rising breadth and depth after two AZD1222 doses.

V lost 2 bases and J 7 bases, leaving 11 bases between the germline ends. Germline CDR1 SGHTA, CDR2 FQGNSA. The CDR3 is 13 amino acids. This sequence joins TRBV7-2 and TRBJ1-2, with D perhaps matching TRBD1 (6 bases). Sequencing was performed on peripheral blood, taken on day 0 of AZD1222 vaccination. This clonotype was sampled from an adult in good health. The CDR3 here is CASSLKGGGGYTF. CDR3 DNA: TGTGCCAGCAGCTTAAAGGGGGGTGGTGGCTACACCTTC.